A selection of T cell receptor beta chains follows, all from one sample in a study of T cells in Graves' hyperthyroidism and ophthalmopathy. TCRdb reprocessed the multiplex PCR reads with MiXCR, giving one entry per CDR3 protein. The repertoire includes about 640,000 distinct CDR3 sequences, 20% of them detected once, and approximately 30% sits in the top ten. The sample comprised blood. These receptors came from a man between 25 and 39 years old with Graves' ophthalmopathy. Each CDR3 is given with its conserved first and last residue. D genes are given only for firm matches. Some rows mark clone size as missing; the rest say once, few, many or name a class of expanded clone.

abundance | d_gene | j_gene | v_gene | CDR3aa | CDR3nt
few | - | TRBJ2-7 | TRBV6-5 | CASSYSKNRGKNEQYF | TGTGCCAGCAGTTACTCGAAAAACCGAGGAAAAAACGAGCAGTACTTC
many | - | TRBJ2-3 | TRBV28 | CASSAGGRTDTQYF | TGTGCCAGCAGCGCCGGAGGACGCACAGATACGCAGTATTTT
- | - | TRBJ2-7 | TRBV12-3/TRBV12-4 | CASSSYSGTPSSYEQYF | TGTGCCAGCAGTTCTTACTCCGGGACGCCGAGCTCCTACGAGCAGTACTTC
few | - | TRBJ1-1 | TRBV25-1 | CASSESTGYTEAFF | TGTGCCAGCAGTGAATCCACAGGCTACACTGAAGCTTTCTTT
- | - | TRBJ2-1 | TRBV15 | CATSRARRNDNEQFF | TGTGCCACCAGCAGAGCTAGACGAAACGACAATGAGCAGTTCTTC
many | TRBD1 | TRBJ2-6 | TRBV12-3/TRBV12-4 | CASSPRTGMISGANVLTF | TGTGCCAGCAGTCCGCGGACAGGGATGATCTCTGGGGCCAACGTCCTGACTTTC
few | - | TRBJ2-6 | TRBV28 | CASSSRTRAGANVLTF | TGTGCCAGCTCGTCCAGGACTCGCGCGGGGGCCAACGTCCTGACTTTC
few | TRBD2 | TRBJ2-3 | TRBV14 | CASSLNPPRGGTDTQYF | TGTGCCAGCAGCCTTAATCCCCCCCGGGGGGGCACAGATACGCAGTATTTT
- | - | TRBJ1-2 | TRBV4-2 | CASSQGFYTF | TGTGCCAGCAGCCAAGGATTCTACACCTTC
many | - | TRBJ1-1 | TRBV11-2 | CASSSGYNTEAFF | TGTGCCAGCAGCTCGGGATACAACACTGAAGCTTTCTTT
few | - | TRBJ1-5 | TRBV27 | CASSPTFGPQHF | TGTGCCAGCAGTCCCACGTTCGGGCCCCAGCATTTT
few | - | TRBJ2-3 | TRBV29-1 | CSVEDRGGTDTQYF | TGCAGCGTTGAAGATAGGGGGGGCACAGATACGCAGTATTTT
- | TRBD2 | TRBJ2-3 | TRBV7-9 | CASSLSRTSGRLGITDTQYF | TGTGCCAGCAGCTTATCCAGGACTAGCGGGAGATTGGGGATCACAGATACGCAGTATTTT
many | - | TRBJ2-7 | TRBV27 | CASSFGQRVYEQYF | TGTGCCAGCAGTTTTGGCCAGCGGGTTTACGAGCAGTACTTC
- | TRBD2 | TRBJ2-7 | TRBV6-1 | CASKERGTYEQYF | TGTGCCAGCAAGGAGCGGGGAACCTACGAGCAGTACTTC
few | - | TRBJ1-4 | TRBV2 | CASSEGPTINEKLFF | TGTGCCAGCAGTGAAGGCCCAACCATTAATGAAAAACTGTTTTTT
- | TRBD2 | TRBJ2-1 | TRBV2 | CASTNPSGSSYNEQFF | TGTGCCAGCACCAACCCCAGCGGGAGCTCCTACAATGAGCAGTTCTTC
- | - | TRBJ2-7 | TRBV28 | CASSLRGPGRSYEQYF | TGTGCCAGCAGTTTAAGGGGCCCAGGGCGGTCCTACGAGCAGTACTTC
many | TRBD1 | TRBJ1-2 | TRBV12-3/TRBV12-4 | CASSFGRQGGYGYTF | TGTGCCAGCAGTTTTGGGAGACAGGGAGGCTATGGCTACACCTTC
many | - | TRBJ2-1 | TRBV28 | CASSPYNEQFF | TGTGCCAGCAGTCCCTACAATGAGCAGTTCTTC
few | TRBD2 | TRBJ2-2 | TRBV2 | CASSGLAGFNTGELFF | TGTGCCAGCAGTGGACTAGCGGGGTTTAACACCGGGGAGCTGTTTTTT
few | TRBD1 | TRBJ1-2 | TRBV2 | CASSEEQGAGGYTF | TGTGCCAGCAGTGAGGAACAGGGGGCTGGTGGCTACACCTTC
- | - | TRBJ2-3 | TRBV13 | CASSSSQVPDTQYF | TGTGCCAGCAGCTCCTCACAGGTCCCAGATACGCAGTATTTT
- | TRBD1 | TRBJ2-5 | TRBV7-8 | CASSFRDRVGETQYF | TGTGCCAGCAGCTTCCGGGACAGGGTGGGAGAGACCCAGTACTTC
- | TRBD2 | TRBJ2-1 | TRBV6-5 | CASSLLAGGRTHNEQFF | TGTGCCAGCAGCTTACTAGCGGGAGGCCGCACGCACAATGAGCAGTTCTTC
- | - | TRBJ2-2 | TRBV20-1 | CSAAPGANTGELFF | TGCAGTGCGGCTCCAGGGGCGAACACCGGGGAGCTGTTTTTT
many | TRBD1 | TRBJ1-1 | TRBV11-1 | CASSLLGQGDAFF | TGTGCCAGCAGCTTACTCGGACAGGGGGACGCTTTCTTT
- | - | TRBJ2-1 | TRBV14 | CASSRRDSYNEQFF | TGTGCCAGCAGCCGACGGGACTCCTACAATGAGCAGTTCTTC
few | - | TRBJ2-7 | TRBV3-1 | CASSVGRYSYEQYF | TGTGCCAGCAGCGTGGGACGGTACTCCTACGAGCAGTACTTC
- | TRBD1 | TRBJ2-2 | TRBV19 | CASSSSGGAGYTGELFF | TGTGCCAGTAGTTCCTCAGGGGGCGCGGGTTACACCGGGGAGCTGTTTTTT